The clone carrying this T cell receptor beta chain was found a few times. The data derive from a study of blood T cell repertoires in COVID-19. Looking at the study overall: Some COVID-19 samples were acute and others convalescent; all came from the United States, Italy and Spain.

The germline CDR1 and CDR2 sequences are SGHTS and YDEGEE. The CDR3 length is 16 residues. V dropped 3 bases and J dropped 0 bases, with 10 bases sitting between them. Original processing notes: How many nucleated cells were present was estimated from reference gene primer amplification. The protocol was immunoSEQ multiplex PCR, while the TCRdb copy is restricted to in-frame clones and leaves out a portion. V and J calls and clone size are those listed in that table; D and trimming were worked out from the DNA. This sample has 220,000 or so clones, with approximately 90% found just once. Individuals drawn from about 26 US areas were about 18 to 100 years old. Exposed participants came across a COVID-19 case within 2 weeks before study entry.

The chain recombines TRBV5-8 with TRBJ2-6; D unclear. The receptor was isolated from a man aged 50 to 59 who had been exposed to COVID-19. Sequencing was done on a sample of PBMCs or T cells enriched from blood (not recorded which). CDR3 residues: CASSSYRVSGANVLTF. The CDR3 DNA reads TGTGCCAGCAGCTCTTACCGGGTCTCTGGGGCCAACGTCCTGACTTTC.